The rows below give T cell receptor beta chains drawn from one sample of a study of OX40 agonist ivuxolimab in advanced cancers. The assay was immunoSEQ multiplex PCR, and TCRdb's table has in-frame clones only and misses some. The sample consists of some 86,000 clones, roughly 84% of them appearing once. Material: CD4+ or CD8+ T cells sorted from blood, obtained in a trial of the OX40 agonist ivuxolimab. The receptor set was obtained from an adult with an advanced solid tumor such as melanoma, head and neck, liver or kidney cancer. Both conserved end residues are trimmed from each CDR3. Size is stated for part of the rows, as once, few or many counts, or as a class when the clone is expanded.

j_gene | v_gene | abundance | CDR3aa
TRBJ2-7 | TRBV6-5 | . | ASSYSPDSSYEQY
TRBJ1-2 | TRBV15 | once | ATGGAYYGYT
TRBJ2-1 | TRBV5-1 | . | ASARTRLAGDNEQF
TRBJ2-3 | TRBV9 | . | ASSVTSVIFTDTQY
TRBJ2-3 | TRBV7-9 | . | ASSWNFASSTDTQY
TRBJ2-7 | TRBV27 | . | ASSFEGGSYEQY
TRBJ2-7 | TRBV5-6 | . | ASSRIGGSHEQY
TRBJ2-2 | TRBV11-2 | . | ASSLEWDPSTGELF
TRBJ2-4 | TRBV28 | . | ASSSAGILAKNIQY
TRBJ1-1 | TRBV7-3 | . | ASSLERSTEAF
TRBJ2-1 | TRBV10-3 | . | AISGLAGKDEQF
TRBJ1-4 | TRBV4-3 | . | ASSQDLLLNEKLF
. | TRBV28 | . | ASSLYTTPYEQY
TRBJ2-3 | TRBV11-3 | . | ASSLIGLAGLSDTQY
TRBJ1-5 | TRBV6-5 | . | ASTWRVGQPQH
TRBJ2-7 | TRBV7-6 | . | ASSLTLGPEGEQY
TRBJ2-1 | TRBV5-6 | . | ASSLRNEQF
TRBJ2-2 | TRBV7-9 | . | ASSLTVGTGELF
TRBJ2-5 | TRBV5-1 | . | ASSLGQGGRLETQY
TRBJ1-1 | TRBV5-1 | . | ASSLLVLNTEAF
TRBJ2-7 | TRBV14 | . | ASVGAYEQY